This entry lists 3 T cell receptor beta chains sequenced from one sample in a study. MiXCR was run by TCRdb on the 5' RACE reads, yielding one entry per CDR3 protein. The table shows over 55,000 distinct CDR3 sequences, with nearly 30% occurring only once. Sequenced: tumor-infiltrating naive CD4+ T cells sorted from the breast tumor. Regarding subset: naive CD4+ T cells, CD4+CD45RA+CD25-. These receptors were obtained from a female donor with breast cancer.

The V and J genes are TRBV7-3 and TRBJ1-4, with D hard to call. The CDR3 totals 13 residues. Deletions cut 5 bases from V and 8 bases from J, with 12 bases between. Germline CDR1 reads SGHTA; CDR2 reads FQGTGA. The CDR3 DNA reads as TGTGCCAGCAGCGAATCTCCGGTGGAAAAACTGTTTTTT. As protein: CASSESPVEKLFF.

This clonotype was seen ten or more times. The V call is TRBV5-5, the J call TRBJ1-6; D not certain. V dropped 4 bases and J dropped 12 bases, with 14 bases sitting between them. The CDR3 sequence is 13 residues long. The germline gives CDR1 SGHKS, CDR2 YYEKEE (reference sequence). CDR3: CASSPPDLEPLHF. The CDR3 bases are TGTGCCAGCAGCCCACCGGATCTAGAACCCCTCCACTTT.

This clonotype was counted between two and nine times. The rearrangement links TRBV7-2 to TRBJ2-3, with D unresolved. The germline V and J ends were trimmed by 3 bases and 1 base, with 8 bases remaining between them. Germline lookup yields CDR1 SGHTA and CDR2 FQGNSA. The CDR3 has 14 residues. CDR3 bases: TGTGCCAGCAGCTTCTTACCCGGCACAGATACGCAGTATTTT. Amino acids: CASSFLPGTDTQYF.